The 28 T cell receptor beta chains in this list originate from one sample, sequenced in a study of cytomegalovirus exposure and HLA in healthy donors. Assay: immunoSEQ multiplex PCR; the TCRdb copy retains only in-frame clones and omits some. The repertoire includes more than 250,000 clones, 70% to 90% of them detected once, and around 0.8% sits in the top ten. Sequenced input: PBMCs. These receptors were taken from a woman younger than 35 in good health and CMV-seronegative.

The rearrangement uses TRBV5-1 and TRBJ2-7, with 12 bases lining up with TRBD2. The CDR3 consists of 14 residues. The ends lost 1 base at V and 6 bases at J; junction bases unmatched: 2. Germline V lookup: CDR1 SGHRS, CDR2 YFSETQ. CDR3 sequence: CASSLQLAGGEQYF. The CDR3 nucleotides read TGCGCCAGCAGCTTGCAACTAGCGGGAGGCGAGCAGTACTTC.

This sequence joins TRBV27 and TRBJ2-7; possible D gene TRBD2, 5 bases. CDR3 length: 11 amino acids. Trimming cost V 11 bases and J 3 bases, with 11 bases left between them. Germline CDR1 is MNHEY and CDR2 is SMNVEV (reference sequence). The CDR3 protein is CASGRGYEQYF. CDR3 nucleotide sequence: TGTGCCTCCGGTCGGGGCTACGAGCAGTACTTC.

V usage is TRBV6-5 and J usage is TRBJ1-2, with 7 bases aligning to TRBD1. CDR3 length equals 14 residues. CDR1 and CDR2 (germline): MNHEY, SVGAGI. V trimming: 6 bases; J trimming: 4 bases; junction bases outside the gene matches: 8. CDR3 coding DNA: TGTGCCAGCAGCACAGACAGGGCCAGCTATGGCTACACCTTC. It translates to CASSTDRASYGYTF.

The genes are TRBV5-1 and TRBJ2-2; D ambiguous. Trimming removed 7 bases at V and 1 base at J, with 14 bases between. The CDR3 extends over 15 amino acids. Germline CDR1 is SGHRS and CDR2 is YFSETQ. The CDR3 coding sequence is TGCGCCAGCGCCCTAGACCAACGGAACACCGGGGAGCTGTTTTTT. Protein: CASALDQRNTGELFF.

This chain connects TRBV10-3 to TRBJ2-7, with D maybe TRBD2 (6 bases). CDR3 size: 15 residues. Between the trimmed V and J ends, which lost 3 bases and 2 bases, there was a span of 14 bases. Per germline, CDR1 ENHRY and CDR2 SYGVKD. The CDR3 spells CAISEGASAAYEQYF. CDR3 in DNA: TGTGCCATCAGTGAAGGTGCTAGCGCCGCCTACGAGCAGTACTTC.

The genes are TRBV25-1 and TRBJ2-2, with TRBD1 matching over 8 bases. V lost 1 base to trimming and J lost 10 bases; unmatched junction nucleotides: 14. The germline CDR1 and CDR2 sequences are MGHDK and SYGVNS. This CDR3 region has 17 residues. The CDR3 reads CASSESHTGGGYTELFF. The CDR3 DNA is TGTGCCAGCAGTGAATCCCACACAGGGGGAGGTTACACGGAGCTGTTTTTT.

V is TRBV7-8 and J is TRBJ1-5, with 7 bases lining up with TRBD1. V lost 5 bases and J lost 2; bases outside the gene matches: 3. Per germline, CDR1 SGHVS and CDR2 FQNEAQ. The CDR3 runs 14 residues. The CDR3 here is CASSQGQRNQPQHF. In nucleotides, the CDR3 is TGTGCCAGCAGCCAGGGACAGCGCAATCAGCCCCAGCATTTT.

The genes are TRBV9 and TRBJ2-1, with 9 bases lining up with TRBD1. Germline V gene data show CDR1 as SGDLS and CDR2 as YYNGEE. This CDR3 has 15 amino acids. V dropped 1 base and J dropped 5; count of bases not matched to a gene: 4. DNA of the CDR3: TGTGCCAGCAGCGTACGAGGGGACAGGGACAATGAGCAGTTCTTC. Encoded protein: CASSVRGDRDNEQFF.

The chain recombines TRBV27 with TRBJ2-6, with 8 bases fitting TRBD1. Unmatched junction bases numbered 9, after V lost 1 base and J lost 4 bases. The CDR3 sequence is 18 residues long. Germline V CDR1 and CDR2: MNHEY, SMNVEV (reference sequence). CDR3 residues: CASSLWGTGSPGANVLTF. The DNA of the CDR3 is TGTGCCAGCAGTTTATGGGGGACAGGTTCCCCCGGGGCCAACGTCCTGACTTTC.

The chain uses TRBV6-6 and TRBJ1-1, with D perhaps matching TRBD1 (6 bases). The CDR3 covers 15 residues. V was pared by 0 bases and J by 1 base, with 9 bases between. Germline CDR1 and CDR2: MNHNY and SVGAGI (reference sequence). CDR3 residues: CASSYSGTQNTEAFF. As DNA, the CDR3 is TGTGCCAGCAGTTACTCGGGGACACAGAACACTGAAGCTTTCTTT.

V gene TRBV27 combines with J gene TRBJ1-5; weak D call: TRBD1 (5 bases). The CDR3 has 13 residues. Germline V gene sequence: CDR1 MNHEY, CDR2 SMNVEV (reference sequence). The V gene lost 5 bases and the J gene lost 3 bases, with 8 bases spanning the gap. The CDR3 nucleotides read TGTGCCAGCAGTAGGGGCATCAATCAGCCCCAGCATTTT. Encoded protein: CASSRGINQPQHF.

This rearrangement joins TRBV7-2 to TRBJ2-1; tentative D call: TRBD2 (5 bases). The CDR3 covers 15 residues. Germline V gene data show CDR1 as SGHTA and CDR2 as FQGNSA. V was trimmed by 5 bases and J by 6 bases, leaving 17 bases between them. CDR3 amino acids: CASSLKGVLGNEQFF. CDR3 nucleotides: TGTGCCAGCAGCCTAAAGGGAGTATTGGGCAATGAGCAGTTCTTC.

The chain has TRBV19 and TRBJ2-3, with D possibly being TRBD2 (6 bases). Germline CDR1 is LNHDA and CDR2 is SQIVND (reference sequence). The CDR3 has 16 amino acids. V dropped 8 bases and J dropped 0 bases, with 18 bases sitting between them. CDR3 bases: TGTGCCAGTGGCCGGGGGAGTCTTGCTAGCACAGATACGCAGTATTTT. It codes for CASGRGSLASTDTQYF.

This chain joins TRBV5-1 and TRBJ2-1, with a possible D match to TRBD2 (6 bases). This CDR3 has 15 residues. The V and J ends lost 4 bases and 4 bases respectively, with 15 bases between them. Germline V lookup: CDR1 SGHRS, CDR2 YFSETQ. CDR3 residues: CASSPPQGLYNEQFF. The DNA for the CDR3 is TGCGCCAGCAGCCCGCCTCAGGGACTGTACAATGAGCAGTTCTTC.

About this clone: Other DNA sequences in the sample encode the same CDR3. The genes are TRBV5-1 and TRBJ1-2; D gene unclear. CDR3 length equals 15 residues. V was pared by 0 bases and J by 2 bases, with 11 bases between. CDR1 is SGHRS and CDR2 is YFSETQ in the germline V gene. The CDR3 is CASSLGPGLNYGYTF. CDR3 bases: TGCGCCAGCAGCTTGGGGCCGGGATTAAACTATGGCTACACCTTC.

The genes are TRBV28 and TRBJ2-1; D may be TRBD1 (6 bases). The V and J ends lost 6 bases and 10 bases respectively, with 13 bases between them. Germline V gene sequence: CDR1 MDHEN, CDR2 SYDVKM. CDR3 length: 12 residues. This chain's CDR3 is CASRRTVWEQFF. The DNA of the CDR3 is TGTGCCAGCAGGCGGACAGTATGGGAGCAGTTCTTC.

In this sample, this clone turned up once. The chain combines TRBV9 with TRBJ1-1; 11 nucleotides align to TRBD1. The CDR3 has 16 residues. Germline CDR1 is SGDLS and CDR2 is YYNGEE. V shed 4 bases and J 3 bases; nucleotides not matched to a gene: 8. CDR3 loop: CASSSHGQGADTEAFF. CDR3 DNA sequence: TGTGCCAGCAGCTCCCACGGACAGGGGGCAGACACTGAAGCTTTCTTT.

The rearrangement links TRBV5-6 to TRBJ2-1; 7 nucleotides align to TRBD2. The CDR3 is 16 residues long. Looked up from germline, CDR1 is SGHDT and CDR2 is YYEEEE. Germline trimming cut 1 base from V and 5 bases from J; bases unmatched to any gene: 9. This CDR3 is CASSLRAGVIDNEQFF. Here the CDR3 DNA reads TGTGCCAGCAGCTTGCGGGCGGGAGTGATCGACAATGAGCAGTTCTTC.

The V call is TRBV28, the J call TRBJ2-7, with 7 bases aligning to TRBD1. V was pared by 6 bases and J by 5 bases, with 13 bases of the junction left unmatched. Germline loops: CDR1 MDHEN, CDR2 SYDVKM. CDR3 size: 15 residues. The DNA for the CDR3 is TGTGCCAGCAGCCCTCAAGGGGGCGGACCTCACGAGCAGTACTTC. This encodes CASSPQGGGPHEQYF.

The rearrangement uses TRBV6-5 and TRBJ2-7, with 11 bases fitting TRBD2. The CDR3 spans 14 residues. Germline-derived CDR1 and CDR2 are MNHEY and SVGAGI. The ends lost 5 bases at V and 6 bases at J; junction bases unmatched: 6. The CDR3 nucleotides read TGTGCCAGCAGTATTCCGGGACTAGCGGCCGAGCAGTACTTC. Translating it yields CASSIPGLAAEQYF.

The chain uses TRBV27 and TRBJ2-3, with 13 bases identical to TRBD2. V shed 7 bases, J shed 4 bases, and the junction held 5 bases outside the gene matches. CDR3 length equals 15 residues. The germline V gene encodes CDR1 MNHEY and CDR2 SMNVEV (reference sequence). This CDR3 reads CASKTLAGGPDTQYF. The CDR3 DNA sequence: TGTGCCAGCAAAACACTAGCGGGAGGGCCAGATACGCAGTATTTT.

The rearrangement links TRBV5-1 to TRBJ2-3; D may be TRBD1 (6 bases). Germline V gives CDR1 SGHRS, CDR2 YFSETQ. V lost 2 bases and J 0 bases, leaving 10 bases between the germline ends. This CDR3 comprises 15 residues. The CDR3 sequence: CASSFQGQSTDTQYF. The CDR3, as DNA: TGCGCCAGCAGCTTCCAGGGGCAAAGCACAGATACGCAGTATTTT.

In this sample, this clone turned up a few times. CDR3 coding DNA: TGCGCCAGCAGCCAAGATTTCGGGGGTGGGGAGACCCAGTACTTC. Amino acid sequence: CASSQDFGGGETQYF. The chain carries TRBV4-3 and TRBJ2-5; possible D gene TRBD2, 6 bases. The CDR3 spans 15 residues. Trimming pared 0 bases from V and 5 bases from J, leaving 13 bases between. Germline V lookup: CDR1 LGHNA, CDR2 YSLEER.

V gene TRBV11-2 combines with J gene TRBJ2-7; possible D gene TRBD2, 5 bases. Trimming shortened V by 1 base and J by 4 bases, and 14 bases separated the two germline ends. This CDR3 is built from 15 residues. CDR1 is SGHAT, CDR2 FQNNGV, per germline. CDR3: CASSLGFGNEYEQYF. In DNA form, the CDR3 reads TGTGCCAGCAGCTTAGGTTTCGGGAACGAGTACGAGCAGTACTTC.

The chain employs TRBV7-9 and TRBJ2-5; D is possibly TRBD2 (6 bases). CDR1 and CDR2 from the germline V gene are SEHNR and FQNEAQ (reference sequence). The CDR3 has 12 amino acids. The ends were cut back, 5 bases at V and 4 bases at J, with 8 bases in the middle. The CDR3: CASSTGGETQYF. The CDR3 bases are TGTGCCAGCAGCACCGGGGGAGAGACCCAGTACTTC.

This clone was seen once. This sequence joins TRBV27 and TRBJ1-2; 7 bases agree with TRBD1. This CDR3 is 13 amino acids long. The V and J ends lost 3 bases and 4 bases, in that order; junction bases with no gene match: 2. The germline V gene encodes CDR1 MNHEY and CDR2 SMNVEV (reference sequence). The CDR3 coding sequence is TGTGCCAGCAGTTTGAGGGGGCTCTATGGCTACACCTTC. Translating gives CASSLRGLYGYTF.

This rearrangement joins TRBV29-1 to TRBJ1-4, with 7 bases aligning to TRBD1. Trimming at V came to 7 bases and at J to 3 bases, leaving 5 bases not matched to a gene. This CDR3 region has 13 residues. CDR1 SQVTM and CDR2 ANQGSEA come from the germline V gene. This CDR3 reads CSGQTGPNEKLFF. The CDR3 DNA reads as TGCAGCGGCCAGACAGGGCCTAATGAAAAACTGTTTTTT.

This rearrangement joins TRBV28 to TRBJ2-7, with TRBD2 as a possible D gene (5 bases). This CDR3 contains 13 residues. Trimming cost V 6 bases and J 3 bases, with 12 bases left between them. Looked up from germline, CDR1 is MDHEN and CDR2 is SYDVKM. The CDR3 is CASRVGRDYEQYF. The CDR3 DNA follows: TGTGCCAGCAGGGTGGGCCGGGACTACGAGCAGTACTTC. Full variable domain (rest looked up from reference TRBV28 and TRBJ2-7): DVKVTQSSRYLVKRTGEKVFLECVQDMDHENMFWYRQDPGLGLRLIYFSYDVKMKEKGDIPEGYSVSREKKERFSLILESASTNQTSMYLCASRVGRDYEQYFGPGTRLTVT.